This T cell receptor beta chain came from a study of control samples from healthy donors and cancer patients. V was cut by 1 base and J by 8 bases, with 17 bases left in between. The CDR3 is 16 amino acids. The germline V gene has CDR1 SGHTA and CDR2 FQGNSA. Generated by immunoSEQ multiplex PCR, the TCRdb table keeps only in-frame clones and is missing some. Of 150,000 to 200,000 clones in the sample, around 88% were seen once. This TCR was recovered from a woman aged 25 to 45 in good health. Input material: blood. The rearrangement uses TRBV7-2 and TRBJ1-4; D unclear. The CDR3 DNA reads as TGTGCCAGCAGCTTAGGTCTCCCGGGGTTCCGGGAAAAACTGTTTTTT. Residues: CASSLGLPGFREKLFF.